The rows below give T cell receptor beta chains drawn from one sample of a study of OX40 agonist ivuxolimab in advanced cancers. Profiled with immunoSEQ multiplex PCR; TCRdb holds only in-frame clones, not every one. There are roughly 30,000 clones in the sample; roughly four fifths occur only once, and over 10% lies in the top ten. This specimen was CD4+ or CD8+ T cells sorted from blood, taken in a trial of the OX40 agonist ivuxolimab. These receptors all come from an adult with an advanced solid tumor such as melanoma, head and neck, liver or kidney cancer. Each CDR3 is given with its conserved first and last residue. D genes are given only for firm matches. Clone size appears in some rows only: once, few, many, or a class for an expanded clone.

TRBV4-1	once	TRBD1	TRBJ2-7	CASSQERTGSYEQYF	TGCGCCAGCAGCCAAGAGAGGACAGGGTCGTACGAGCAGTACTTC
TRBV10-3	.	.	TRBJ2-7	CAISEPSRYEQYF	TGTGCCATCAGTGAGCCCTCCCGGTACGAGCAGTACTTC
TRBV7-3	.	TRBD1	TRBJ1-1	CASSSQGENTEAFF	TGTGCCAGCAGCTCCCAGGGGGAGAACACTGAAGCTTTCTTT
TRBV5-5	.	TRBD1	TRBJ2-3	CASSWGQGRDTQYF	TGTGCCAGCAGCTGGGGACAGGGGAGGGATACGCAGTATTTT
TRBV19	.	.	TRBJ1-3	CATRSSGNTIYF	TGTGCCACCAGGAGCTCTGGAAACACCATATATTTT
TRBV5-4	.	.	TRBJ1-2	CASSYSAGRLYGYTF	TGTGCCAGCAGCTACTCAGCCGGGAGACTATATGGCTACACCTTC
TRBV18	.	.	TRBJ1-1	CASSPISQGEAFF	TGTGCCAGCTCACCGATTTCACAGGGTGAAGCTTTCTTT
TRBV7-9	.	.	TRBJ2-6	CASSLGGFGVLTF	TGTGCCAGCAGCTTAGGGGGGTTCGGCGTCCTGACTTTC
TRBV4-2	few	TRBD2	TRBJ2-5	CASSQRGGGETQYF	TGTGCCAGCAGCCAGCGGGGGGGCGGAGAGACCCAGTACTTC
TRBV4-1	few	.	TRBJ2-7	CASSQGVGGARYEQYF	TGCGCCAGCAGCCAAGGAGTCGGGGGAGCGAGGTACGAGCAGTACTTC
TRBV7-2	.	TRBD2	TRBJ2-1	CASSLLAGGNEQFF	TGTGCCAGCAGCTTATTAGCGGGGGGAAATGAGCAGTTCTTC
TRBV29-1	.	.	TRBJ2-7	CSASTGSYEQYF	TGCAGCGCATCGACAGGCTCCTACGAGCAGTACTTC
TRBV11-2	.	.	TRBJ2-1	CASSPGADEQFF	TGTGCCAGCAGTCCCGGGGCGGATGAGCAGTTCTTC
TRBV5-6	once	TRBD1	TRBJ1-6	CASSSTGGRTPLHF	TGTGCCAGCAGCTCGACAGGGGGGAGAACACCCCTCCACTTT
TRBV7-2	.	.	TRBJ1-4	CASSPTGLDEKLFF	TGTGCCAGCAGCCCCACAGGGCTTGACGAAAAACTGTTTTTT
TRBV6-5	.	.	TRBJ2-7	CASSSPATYEQYF	TGTGCCAGCAGTTCCCCGGCAACCTACGAGCAGTACTTC
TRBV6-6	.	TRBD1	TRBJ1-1	CASSYSPGQGETEAFF	TGTGCCAGCAGTTACTCGCCGGGACAGGGGGAGACTGAAGCTTTCTTT
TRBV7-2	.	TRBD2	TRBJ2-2	CASSLGGGVGELFF	TGTGCCAGCAGCTTAGGTGGGGGGGTCGGGGAGCTGTTTTTT
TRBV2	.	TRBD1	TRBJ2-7	CASTGQGAEQYF	TGTGCCAGCACCGGACAGGGGGCCGAGCAGTACTTC
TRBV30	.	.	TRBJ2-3	CAWSERLRVFWYF	TGTGCCTGGAGTGAACGATTACGGGTATTCTGGTATTTT
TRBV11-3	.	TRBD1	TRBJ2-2	CASSFDRGTGELFF	TGTGCCAGCAGCTTCGACAGGGGAACCGGGGAGCTGTTTTTT
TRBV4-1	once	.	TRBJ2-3	CASSQDPFGATTDTQYF	TGCGCCAGCAGCCAAGATCCCTTCGGGGCCACCACAGATACGCAGTATTTT
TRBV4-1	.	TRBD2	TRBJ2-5	CASSQERGAGGIQETQYF	TGCGCCAGCAGCCAAGAACGGGGAGCGGGGGGGATCCAAGAGACCCAGTACTTC
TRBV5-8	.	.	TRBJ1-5	CASSLQRNNQPQHF	TGTGCCAGCAGCTTGCAACGGAACAATCAGCCCCAGCATTTT
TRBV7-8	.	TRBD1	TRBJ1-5	CASSPQGGNQPQHF	TGTGCCAGCAGCCCACAGGGGGGCAATCAGCCCCAGCATTTT
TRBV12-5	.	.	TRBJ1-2	CASDGPSNYGYTF	TGTGCTAGTGATGGACCGTCTAACTATGGCTACACCTTC
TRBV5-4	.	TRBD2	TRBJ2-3	CASSRGTSGDTQYF	TGTGCCAGCAGCCGTGGGACTAGCGGCGATACGCAGTATTTT
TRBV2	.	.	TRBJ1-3	CASSERETRRNTIYF	TGTGCCAGCAGTGAGAGGGAGACACGCAGGAACACCATATATTTT
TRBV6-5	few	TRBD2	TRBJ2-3	CASSYLLAGGLDTQYF	TGTGCCAGCAGTTACCTCCTAGCGGGGGGGCTGGATACGCAGTATTTT